This T cell receptor (beta chain) comes out of a study of shared clonotypes between healthy human individuals. Note on this clone: What it binds is unknown.

Germline V gene lookup returns CDR1 MNHEY and CDR2 SMNVEV (reference sequence). The CDR3 is 16 residues long. With 5 bases clipped from V and 0 bases from J, the junction kept 7 bases outside the gene matches. The authors loaded about 200 ng DNA, roughly 33,000 T cell genomes, into sorted-subset replicate PCRs. Libraries were prepared by immunoSEQ multiplex PCR; TCRdb keeps only in-frame clonotypes and omits some of them. Here the sample spans approximately 500,000 clones, approximately 95% being singletons. Study-level findings and limits: Sampling was confined to blood; repertoires within tissues likely differ. Non-shared clonotypes were found to have lower generation probabilities than the clonotypes that were shared by all four of the sorted-subset donors.

Division of CD4+ cells produced a CD45RA+ naive subset and a CD45RA-negative memory subset. The source is a woman in her 30s in good health. The chain couples TRBV27 to TRBJ1-3, with 7 bases fitting TRBD1. Sequencing input: naive CD4+ T cells sorted from blood. Subset reported: CD45RA+ positively selected. The CDR3 protein is CASSATRDSSGNTIYF. The CDR3 DNA follows: TGTGCCAGCAGTGCCACTAGGGACAGCTCTGGAAACACCATATATTTT.